These T cell receptor beta chains were read from a single sample in a study of CD8+CD57+ T cells in acquired aplastic anemia. Each CDR3 protein is one row after TCRdb ran MiXCR on the reads. The table has some 180,000 distinct CDR3 sequences, less than 55% seen once. Sequenced sample: sorted CD4+, CD8+, or CD8+CD57+ T cells (not recorded which) from PBMCs. These receptors originate from a human donor in good health. CDR3s include the opening cysteine and the closing phenylalanine or tryptophan. Fields, in order: J gene, V gene, D gene, clone size, CDR3 protein, CDR3 DNA. D genes are given only for firm matches. Not all rows give a size; the values are once, few, many and, for expanded clones, a class.

j_call: TRBJ1-5
v_call: TRBV19
d_call: NA
clone_size: NA
cdr3_aa: CATRGTLNQPQHF
cdr3_nt: TGTGCCACGCGAGGGACTCTCAATCAGCCCCAGCATTTT

j_call: TRBJ2-1
v_call: TRBV4-2
d_call: NA
clone_size: NA
cdr3_aa: CASSPHSRSSYNEQFF
cdr3_nt: TGTGCCAGCAGCCCTCATAGCAGGTCTTCCTACAATGAGCAGTTCTTC

j_call: TRBJ1-1
v_call: TRBV6-1
d_call: TRBD1
clone_size: many
cdr3_aa: CASRRDRGNTEAFF
cdr3_nt: TGTGCCAGCAGGAGAGACAGGGGGAACACTGAAGCTTTCTTT

j_call: TRBJ2-7
v_call: TRBV7-6
d_call: TRBD1
clone_size: few
cdr3_aa: CASVGGQGFLEQYF
cdr3_nt: TGTGCCAGCGTTGGGGGACAGGGGTTTCTGGAGCAGTACTTC

j_call: TRBJ2-5
v_call: TRBV24-1
d_call: NA
clone_size: many
cdr3_aa: CATSDRFGGPQETQYF
cdr3_nt: TGTGCCACCAGTGATCGTTTTGGGGGCCCCCAAGAGACCCAGTACTTC

j_call: TRBJ1-2
v_call: TRBV20-1
d_call: TRBD1
clone_size: NA
cdr3_aa: CSARDRVQLDDGYTF
cdr3_nt: TGCAGTGCTAGGGACAGGGTGCAACTCGATGATGGCTACACCTTC

j_call: TRBJ2-7
v_call: TRBV2
d_call: NA
clone_size: NA
cdr3_aa: CASIRPDYEQYF
cdr3_nt: TGTGCCAGCATACGACCCGACTACGAGCAGTACTTC

j_call: TRBJ2-2
v_call: TRBV7-3
d_call: TRBD2
clone_size: NA
cdr3_aa: CASSPWLGPGGLFF
cdr3_nt: TGTGCCAGCAGCCCCTGGCTGGGTCCGGGGGGGCTGTTTTTT

j_call: TRBJ2-1
v_call: TRBV2
d_call: TRBD2
clone_size: many
cdr3_aa: CASILAGGTGEFF
cdr3_nt: TGTGCCAGCATACTAGCGGGAGGGACCGGGGAGTTCTTC

j_call: TRBJ1-2
v_call: TRBV5-1
d_call: NA
clone_size: once
cdr3_aa: CASSATSPRYGYTF
cdr3_nt: TGCGCCAGCAGCGCCACAAGCCCTCGGTATGGCTACACCTTC

j_call: TRBJ1-5
v_call: TRBV15
d_call: TRBD1
clone_size: NA
cdr3_aa: CATSRDQGAGQPQHF
cdr3_nt: TGTGCCACCAGCAGAGATCAGGGGGCGGGTCAGCCCCAGCATTTT

j_call: TRBJ2-3
v_call: TRBV20-1
d_call: NA
clone_size: many
cdr3_aa: CSATLGLAIVLGTDTQYF
cdr3_nt: TGCAGTGCAACCCTGGGGCTAGCGATCGTTTTAGGCACAGATACGCAGTATTTT

j_call: TRBJ2-7
v_call: TRBV20-1
d_call: NA
clone_size: few
cdr3_aa: CSANPGDSYEQYF
cdr3_nt: TGCAGTGCTAACCCGGGGGACTCCTACGAGCAGTACTTC

j_call: TRBJ1-2
v_call: TRBV2
d_call: NA
clone_size: many
cdr3_aa: CASSTEGTNYGYTF
cdr3_nt: TGTGCCAGCAGTACCGAAGGGACTAACTATGGCTACACCTTC

j_call: TRBJ2-3
v_call: TRBV24-1
d_call: TRBD1
clone_size: many
cdr3_aa: CATSVGQGATDTQYF
cdr3_nt: TGTGCCACCAGCGTGGGACAGGGGGCCACAGATACGCAGTATTTT

j_call: TRBJ2-1
v_call: TRBV6-1
d_call: NA
clone_size: NA
cdr3_aa: CASRKSGGPYNEQFF
cdr3_nt: TGTGCCAGCAGGAAAAGCGGTGGGCCCTACAATGAGCAGTTCTTC

j_call: TRBJ2-7
v_call: TRBV5-6
d_call: NA
clone_size: many
cdr3_aa: CASSPAGGRQTYEQYF
cdr3_nt: TGTGCCAGCAGCCCTGCTGGGGGACGACAAACCTACGAGCAGTACTTC

j_call: TRBJ1-2
v_call: TRBV7-2
d_call: NA
clone_size: NA
cdr3_aa: CASSLKGYGYTF
cdr3_nt: TGTGCCAGCAGCTTAAAGGGCTATGGCTACACCTTC

j_call: TRBJ2-1
v_call: TRBV15
d_call: NA
clone_size: NA
cdr3_aa: CAISSGLSPYNEQFF
cdr3_nt: TGTGCCATCAGCAGCGGACTCAGCCCCTACAATGAGCAGTTCTTC

j_call: TRBJ2-5
v_call: TRBV10-3
d_call: TRBD2
clone_size: few
cdr3_aa: CAISDPSGMQGETQYF
cdr3_nt: TGTGCCATCAGTGATCCGAGCGGGATGCAGGGAGAGACCCAGTACTTC

j_call: TRBJ2-3
v_call: TRBV4-1
d_call: NA
clone_size: NA
cdr3_aa: CASSQERSSPNWVDTQYF
cdr3_nt: TGCGCCAGCAGCCAAGAGAGAAGCTCTCCTAATTGGGTCGATACGCAGTATTTT

j_call: TRBJ1-2
v_call: TRBV24-1
d_call: NA
clone_size: few
cdr3_aa: CATSDPGGTDYGYTF
cdr3_nt: TGTGCCACCAGTGATCCAGGCGGGACCGACTATGGCTACACCTTC

j_call: TRBJ2-1
v_call: TRBV20-1
d_call: TRBD2
clone_size: many
cdr3_aa: CSVLTSGKSSYNEQFF
cdr3_nt: TGCAGTGTTTTGACTAGCGGAAAGAGCTCCTACAATGAGCAGTTCTTC

j_call: TRBJ2-5
v_call: TRBV7-9
d_call: TRBD1
clone_size: many
cdr3_aa: CASRTTGGAKTQYF
cdr3_nt: TGTGCCAGCAGAACTACAGGGGGCGCAAAGACCCAGTACTTC

j_call: TRBJ1-2
v_call: TRBV10-3
d_call: NA
clone_size: NA
cdr3_aa: CAISESVGAGNYGYTF
cdr3_nt: TGTGCCATCAGTGAGTCGGTAGGGGCAGGGAACTATGGCTACACCTTC

j_call: TRBJ2-5
v_call: TRBV20-1
d_call: NA
clone_size: many
cdr3_aa: CSASPLRMETQYF
cdr3_nt: TGCAGTGCTAGCCCCTTGCGTATGGAGACCCAGTACTTC

j_call: TRBJ2-1
v_call: TRBV19
d_call: TRBD2
clone_size: many
cdr3_aa: CASSNLAGYYEQFF
cdr3_nt: TGTGCCAGTAGTAACCTAGCGGGATACTATGAGCAGTTCTTC

j_call: TRBJ2-7
v_call: TRBV19
d_call: TRBD1
clone_size: NA
cdr3_aa: CASSIGTGSYEQYF
cdr3_nt: TGTGCCAGTAGTATCGGGACAGGCTCCTACGAGCAGTACTTC

j_call: TRBJ1-5
v_call: TRBV2
d_call: TRBD1
clone_size: many
cdr3_aa: CASSEGQPNQPQHF
cdr3_nt: TGTGCCAGCAGTGAGGGACAGCCCAATCAGCCCCAGCATTTT

j_call: TRBJ2-3
v_call: TRBV5-1
d_call: TRBD2
clone_size: many
cdr3_aa: CASSLGAISGSSTDTQYF
cdr3_nt: TGCGCCAGCAGCTTGGGGGCTATCAGCGGGAGCAGCACAGATACGCAGTATTTT

j_call: TRBJ1-1
v_call: TRBV5-1
d_call: TRBD1
clone_size: NA
cdr3_aa: CASSFGQGIMNTEAFF
cdr3_nt: TGCGCCAGCAGCTTCGGACAGGGAATAATGAACACTGAAGCTTTCTTT

j_call: TRBJ2-1
v_call: TRBV20-1
d_call: NA
clone_size: NA
cdr3_aa: CSARDVGGRQTYNEQFF
cdr3_nt: TGCAGTGCTAGAGACGTAGGAGGGAGGCAAACCTACAATGAGCAGTTCTTC

j_call: TRBJ2-3
v_call: TRBV20-1
d_call: NA
clone_size: many
cdr3_aa: CSAFAGKFADTQYF
cdr3_nt: TGCAGTGCTTTTGCAGGGAAGTTTGCAGATACGCAGTATTTT

j_call: TRBJ1-2
v_call: TRBV7-9
d_call: TRBD1
clone_size: many
cdr3_aa: CASSLMNRGARNYGYTF
cdr3_nt: TGTGCCAGCAGCTTGATGAACAGGGGCGCAAGGAACTATGGCTACACCTTC

j_call: TRBJ2-7
v_call: TRBV20-1
d_call: TRBD2
clone_size: NA
cdr3_aa: CSARRTRGSYEQYF
cdr3_nt: TGCAGTGCTAGAAGGACTAGGGGTTCCTACGAGCAGTACTTC

j_call: TRBJ1-2
v_call: TRBV7-8
d_call: NA
clone_size: NA
cdr3_aa: CASSSGLRRDGYTF
cdr3_nt: TGTGCCAGCAGCTCAGGGTTGCGGCGGGATGGCTACACCTTC

j_call: TRBJ1-1
v_call: TRBV5-6
d_call: NA
clone_size: many
cdr3_aa: CASSSGNLEAFF
cdr3_nt: TGTGCCAGCAGCTCCGGGAACCTAGAAGCTTTCTTT

j_call: TRBJ2-7
v_call: TRBV6-1
d_call: TRBD2
clone_size: NA
cdr3_aa: CASTSGREAYEQYF
cdr3_nt: TGTGCCAGCACCTCGGGACGGGAGGCCTACGAGCAGTACTTC

j_call: TRBJ2-3
v_call: TRBV20-1
d_call: NA
clone_size: NA
cdr3_aa: CSALIGGGTDTQYF
cdr3_nt: TGCAGTGCTCTCATTGGCGGGGGCACAGATACGCAGTATTTT

j_call: TRBJ2-1
v_call: TRBV11-2
d_call: TRBD1
clone_size: few
cdr3_aa: CASSSTRQGRLNEQFF
cdr3_nt: TGTGCCAGCAGCTCAACACGACAGGGTAGACTGAATGAGCAGTTCTTC

j_call: TRBJ1-1
v_call: TRBV5-1
d_call: TRBD1
clone_size: many
cdr3_aa: CASRRQGNTEAFF
cdr3_nt: TGCGCCAGCAGGAGACAGGGGAACACTGAAGCTTTCTTT